The 19 T cell receptor beta chains given below trace back to one sample, sequenced in a study of CD4 and CD8 cells across lung adenocarcinoma regions. TCRdb itself ran the PCR reads through MiXCR, one entry per CDR3 protein. Seen here are 3,000 to 4,000 distinct CDR3 sequences, over 60% observed once, and the top ten hold 15% to 20%. The sample was CD4+ T cells from the margin of a lung tumor. The receptors here all came from a female donor with lung adenocarcinoma. The CD4 and CD8 labels of this study may be unreliable.

The CDR3 sequence is CASICPATVYNEQFF. As DNA, the CDR3 is TGTGCCAGCATCTGCCCCGCGACAGTCTACAATGAGCAGTTCTTC. This chain joins TRBV6-9 and TRBJ2-1, with a weak D call TRBD1 (5 bases). The CDR3 consists of 15 residues. V lost 7 bases and J lost 3, with 16 bases in between. Germline V gene data show CDR1 as MNHGY and CDR2 as SVAAGI.

This chain connects TRBV7-9 to TRBJ2-1; D unresolved. Germline V gene data show CDR1 as SEHNR and CDR2 as FQNEAQ (reference sequence). The CDR3 sequence is 15 residues long. Trimming removed 0 bases from V and 8 bases from J, with 14 bases in between. DNA for the CDR3: TGTGCCAGCAGCTTAGCGCGGTTGACCGAGGATGAGCAGTTCTTC. Residues: CASSLARLTEDEQFF.

This clonotype came up a few times. The genes are TRBV6-1 and TRBJ2-2, with D possibly being TRBD2 (6 bases). Trimming cost V 6 bases and J 1 base, with 12 bases left between them. The CDR3 loop spans 15 amino acids. Germline CDR1 MNHNS, CDR2 SASEGT. The CDR3 nucleotides are TGTGCCAGCAGAGCCTTAGCGGAGAACACCGGGGAGCTGTTTTTT. As protein: CASRALAENTGELFF.

CDR3 amino acids: CASTSDRTGPEQYF. For the CDR3, the DNA is TGTGCCAGCACCTCAGACAGGACCGGTCCCGAGCAGTACTTC. This chain joins TRBV7-2 and TRBJ2-7, with D maybe TRBD1 (6 bases). V shed 7 bases and J shed 6 bases, with 19 bases lying between them. The CDR3 contains 14 residues. Germline V gives CDR1 SGHTA, CDR2 FQGNSA.

This clonotype was observed a few times. A read error may account for a junction end that differs from germline. The V and J genes are TRBV7-7 and TRBJ2-1; 10 bases fit TRBD1. In germline, CDR1 is SSHAT, CDR2 FNYEAQ (reference sequence). The CDR3 totals 13 residues. CDR3 residues: CASSVDRGSEQFF. The CDR3 DNA reads as TGTGCTAGCAGCGTGGACAGGGGGAGTGAGCAGTTCTTC.

The V and J genes are TRBV7-8 and TRBJ2-3; D is ambiguous. V was trimmed by 2 bases and J by 4 bases, leaving 4 bases between them. There are 12 residues in the CDR3. The germline gives CDR1 SGHVS, CDR2 FQNEAQ. The CDR3 region has the DNA TGTGCCAGCAGCTTAAGTGCAGATACGCAGTATTTT. Protein product: CASSLSADTQYF.

The V call is TRBV12-3 or TRBV12-4, the J call TRBJ2-5; perhaps TRBD2 as D (5 bases). TRBJ2-7 explains the end of the DNA better; the J call may be wrong. This CDR3 has 13 amino acids. The CDR3 bases are TGTGCCAGCAGTTTGGACGGGATGCGCGAGCAGTACTTC. Translation gives CASSLDGMREQYF.

J is TRBJ2-1 and V is TRBV6-5; D uncertain. The V end was cut by 3 bases, the J end by 5 bases, with 5 bases between. Per the germline V gene, CDR1 is MNHEY and CDR2 is SVGAGI. There are 12 residues in the CDR3. The CDR3, as DNA: TGTGCCAGCAGTTATCTGGACAATGAGCAGTTCTTC. It encodes CASSYLDNEQFF.

The chain couples TRBV12-5 to TRBJ2-4; 8 bases are a match to TRBD1. Per germline, CDR1 LGHNT and CDR2 FRNRAP. V was pared by 1 base and J by 13 bases, with 12 bases of the junction left unmatched. This CDR3 comprises 15 residues. CDR3 bases: TGTGCTAGTGGTTTGGGGACAGGGCTAGCAGATACGCAGTACTTC. Protein sequence: CASGLGTGLADTQYF.

This clonotype was counted a single time. This chain uses TRBV7-8 with TRBJ2-1, with D tentatively TRBD2 (5 bases). V lost 5 bases and J 5 bases, leaving 13 bases between the germline ends. The CDR3 covers 14 residues. Germline CDR1 SGHVS, CDR2 FQNEAQ. This CDR3 reads CASSPQQADNEQFF. The DNA for the CDR3 is TGTGCCAGCAGCCCCCAACAAGCGGACAATGAGCAGTTCTTC.

The chain recombines TRBV6-4 with TRBJ2-5, with D perhaps matching TRBD1 or TRBD2 (6 bases each). Germline V gene sequence: CDR1 MRHNA, CDR2 SNTAGT. The CDR3 contains 15 residues. V lost 11 bases, J lost 11 bases, and 30 bases lay in between. The CDR3 loop reads CAGGHGGSDQDTQYF. In DNA form, the CDR3 reads TGTGCCGGGGGGCACGGGGGTAGCGACCAAGATACGCAGTACTTC.

This chain connects TRBV6-1 to TRBJ2-1; 8 positions match TRBD2. This CDR3 contains 14 residues. Germline CDR1 MNHNS, CDR2 SASEGT. J gave up 3 bases and V 4 bases, and 2 bases lay outside the gene matches. This CDR3 reads CASSAAGVYNEQFF. CDR3 bases: TGTGCCAGCAGTGCAGCGGGAGTCTACAATGAGCAGTTCTTC.

Concerning this clonotype: A much larger clone differs from this one at a single base, so this may be a read error. DNA for the CDR3: TGTGCCAGCAGTCCCCTCATGTGGGAACTAGCGCATACGCAGTATTTT. This sequence encodes CASSPLMWELAHTQYF. The chain employs TRBV6-1 and TRBJ2-3; 7 bases line up with TRBD2. J lost 7 bases, V lost 5 bases, and 15 bases had no gene match. The CDR3 is 16 amino acids. CDR1 is MNHNS, CDR2 SASEGT, per germline.

The J gene is TRBJ2-5, the V gene TRBV6-1, with D perhaps given as TRBD1 or TRBD2 (5 bases each). Matching the DNA end better, TRBJ2-7 makes the J call doubtful. The CDR3 is 14 amino acids. CDR1 and CDR2 from the germline V gene are MNHNS and SASEGT. The DNA for the CDR3 is TGTGCCAGCAGTGTCCTCAGAGGGGCCTACGAGCAGTACTTC. This gives the protein CASSVLRGAYEQYF.

The genes are TRBV6-1 and TRBJ2-3; tentatively, D is TRBD2 (5 bases). CDR3 length: 17 amino acids. The ends were cut back, 3 bases at V and 1 base at J, with 17 bases in the middle. Germline CDR1 and CDR2: MNHNS and SASEGT. This chain's CDR3 is CASSELARVKGTDTQYF. For the CDR3, the DNA is TGTGCCAGCAGTGAGTTGGCGAGGGTAAAGGGCACAGATACGCAGTATTTT.

This clonotype was counted between two and nine times. The V and J genes are TRBV6-1 and TRBJ2-4, with 8 bases lining up with TRBD1. Germline V CDR1 and CDR2: MNHNS, SASEGT. With V trimmed by 5 bases and J by 8 bases, 11 bases remained unmatched. The CDR3 covers 15 residues. The CDR3 DNA reads TGTGCCAGCAGTCCGAGGCAGGGGGCAGCGGACATTCAGTACTTC. It is translated as CASSPRQGAADIQYF.

The V gene is TRBV7-2, the J gene TRBJ2-7; no reliable D call. V lost 2 bases to trimming and J lost 1 base, with 6 bases between them. The CDR3 is 13 amino acids. The germline V gene encodes CDR1 SGHTA and CDR2 FQGNSA. CDR3 DNA sequence: TGTGCCAGCAGCTTAAGCCAGTCCTACGAGCAGTACTTC. Protein: CASSLSQSYEQYF. The full variable domain, completed using reference TRBV7-2 and TRBJ2-7, is GAGVSQSPSNKVTEKGKDVELRCDPISGHTALYWYRQSLGQGLEFLIYFQGNSAPDKSGLPSDRFSAERTGGSVSTLTIQRTQQEDSAVYLCASSLSQSYEQYFGPGTRLTVT.

The genes are TRBV6-1 and TRBJ1-5; D gene unclear. This CDR3 spans 13 amino acids. Germline V lookup: CDR1 MNHNS, CDR2 SASEGT. V was cut by 5 bases and J by 5 bases, with 10 bases left in between. This CDR3 is CASSPSYDQPQHF. In DNA, the CDR3 is TGTGCCAGCAGTCCTTCATACGATCAGCCCCAGCATTTT.

The V gene is TRBV6-1, the J gene TRBJ2-1, with TRBD2 matching over 9 bases. The last part of the DNA fits TRBJ2-7 better; the J call may be wrong. This CDR3 region has 15 residues. Germline V gene sequence: CDR1 MNHNS, CDR2 SASEGT. This CDR3 is CASRPRLAASYEQYF. CDR3 nucleotides: TGTGCCAGCAGGCCAAGACTAGCGGCCTCCTACGAGCAGTACTTC.